This T cell receptor (beta chain) was sequenced during a study of siplizumab effects on memory and regulatory T cells. Findings and limits, study-wide: Naive T cells seemed more diverse than memory cells and seemed major alloresponse contributors. Alloreactive sequences that could be traced to unstimulated CD4+ memory cells showed a significant reduction under siplizumab. Assignment of a naive or memory phenotype failed for roughly 80-96% of the proliferating CD4+ or CD8+ clones.

The table came from immunoSEQ multiplex PCR; TCRdb's copy has only in-frame clones and leaves some out. Of tens of thousands of clones in the sample, roughly 94% were seen once. Notes on this clone: The target antigen is unknown.

Germline CDR1 MNHEY, CDR2 SMNVEV (reference sequence). The CDR3 spans 13 residues. V was shortened by 0 bases and J by 6 bases, with 9 bases between the two germline ends. This sequence was found in a human donor in good health. The specimen sequenced was CD8+ T cells sorted from blood. The chain joins TRBV27 to TRBJ2-7; either TRBD1 or TRBD2 may supply D (5 bases each). DNA of the CDR3: TGTGCCAGCAGTTTATCGAGTGGGGGCGAGCAGTACTTC. It yields the protein CASSLSSGGEQYF.